The source of this T cell receptor beta chain is a study of T cell responses to AZD1222 COVID-19 vaccine. General study points: Spike-specific TCR breadth and depth went up after people got two AZD1222 doses. Clonal diversity was possibly underestimated, and white British individuals and females predominated among donors. The study sampled repertoires only after the peak T cell response.

TCRdb's copy holds only in-frame clones and misses some; the assay was immunoSEQ multiplex PCR. The data hold about 88,000 clones, with less than 95% observed a single time. The germline CDR1 and CDR2 sequences are SGHTA and FQGNSA. Trimming cost V 3 bases and J 4 bases; bases outside gene matches: 6. The CDR3 extends over 15 amino acids. Comments on this clone: Its antigen is unknown.

This TCR came from an adult who received the AZD1222 COVID-19 vaccine. This chain links TRBV7-2 with TRBJ2-7; 10 nucleotides align to TRBD2. The specimen was peripheral blood, collected 28 days after the second AZD1222 dose. CDR3 bases: TGTGCCAGCAGCTTCCAGCGGGGGGGCCAATACGAGCAGTACTTC. It yields the protein CASSFQRGGQYEQYF.